Following are 8 T cell receptor beta chains from one sample sequenced in a study of response to subunit inactivated influenza vaccine. TCRdb used MiXCR to reprocess the RT-PCR reads, holding one entry per CDR3 protein. The sample includes fewer than 800,000 distinct CDR3 sequences, 15% to 18% seen only once; the top ten take roughly 12%. The source was PBMCs from blood, collected approximately 12 days after vaccination. These receptors came from a man in his forties or fifties who received an inactivated influenza vaccine.

This clonotype was picked up a small number of times. The J gene is TRBJ2-3, the V gene TRBV10-1, with 8 positions matching TRBD2. Germline CDR1 and CDR2: WNHNN and SYGVQD (reference sequence). The CDR3 sequence is 16 residues long. The J segment lost 2 bases and the V segment lost 6 bases, leaving 10 bases of the junction unmatched. CDR3 residues: CASRPGTRGFTDTQYF. CDR3 sequence (DNA): TGCGCCAGCAGGCCCGGGACTAGGGGTTTCACAGATACGCAGTATTTT.

This clonotype was picked up many times. V gene TRBV7-2 combines with J gene TRBJ2-3, with D perhaps TRBD1 (5 bases). The CDR3 consists of 13 residues. Germline CDR1 is SGHTA and CDR2 is FQGNSA. Between the trimmed V and J ends, which lost 3 bases and 7 bases, there was a span of 11 bases. CDR3: CASSLGLVHTQYF. CDR3 nucleotide sequence: TGTGCCAGCAGCTTGGGGCTAGTGCATACGCAGTATTTT.

The V and J genes are TRBV7-2 and TRBJ1-5, with D uncertain. From germline, CDR1 is SGHTA and CDR2 FQGNSA. The CDR3 is 14 residues long. V was shortened by 6 bases and J by 8 bases, with 17 bases between the two germline ends. In DNA, the CDR3 is TGTGCCAGCAGTTACATATATTTAAACGAGCCCCAGCATTTT. Amino acids: CASSYIYLNEPQHF.

This clonotype was counted between two and nine times. The genes are TRBV18 and TRBJ2-7; D unclear. V dropped 4 bases and J dropped 3 bases, with 13 bases sitting between them. The germline V gene encodes CDR1 KGHSH and CDR2 LQKENI. This CDR3 spans 14 amino acids. CDR3 amino acids: CASSQDQYYYEQYF. CDR3 in DNA: TGTGCCAGCTCACAGGACCAGTACTACTACGAGCAGTACTTC. The full variable domain, rest sourced from reference TRBV18 and TRBJ2-7, is NAGVMQNPRHLVRRRGQEARLRCSPMKGHSHVYWYRQLPEEGLKFMVYLQKENIIDESGMPKERFSAEFPKEGPSILRIQQVVRGDSAAYFCASSQDQYYYEQYFGPGTRLTVT.

This clonotype was found a few times. CDR3 sequence reads: CASSLALNSYNEQFF. The CDR3 nucleotides are TGTGCCAGCAGCTTAGCGTTGAATTCCTACAATGAGCAGTTCTTC. This chain uses TRBV7-2 with TRBJ2-1; D unclear. Trimming shortened V by 0 bases and J by 1 base, and 7 bases separated the two germline ends. Germline-derived CDR1 and CDR2 are SGHTA and FQGNSA. The CDR3 sequence is 15 residues long.

This clonotype appeared many times. This chain uses TRBV5-6 with TRBJ2-6; no reliable D call. Germline V lookup: CDR1 SGHDT, CDR2 YYEEEE. The CDR3 length is 19 residues. V lost 5 bases to trimming and J lost 1 base, with 22 bases between them. The DNA for the CDR3 is TGTGCCAGCAGTCACCTTCCGAACAGCCGCCTATCTGGGGCCAACGTCCTGACTTTC. This codes for CASSHLPNSRLSGANVLTF.

The J gene is TRBJ2-7, the V gene TRBV12-3 or TRBV12-4; D is possibly TRBD1 (6 bases). The length of the CDR3 is 14 residues. V was shortened by 6 bases and J by 5 bases, with 17 bases between the two germline ends. CDR3 nucleotides: TGTGCCAGCAGAGATAACAGGGCCCTCGACGAGCAGTACTTC. Its translation is CASRDNRALDEQYF.

In this sample, this clonotype turned up once. Here the CDR3 DNA reads TGTGCCAGCAGCTTAGTTGGGGACAGGCCAACCTACGAGCAGTACTTC. Protein product: CASSLVGDRPTYEQYF. This chain uses TRBV7-9 with TRBJ2-7; 8 bases are shared with TRBD1. Germline V gene lookup returns CDR1 SEHNR and CDR2 FQNEAQ (reference sequence). Trimming removed 1 base from V and 2 bases from J; junction bases left unmatched: 7. The CDR3 runs 16 residues.